This T cell receptor beta chain was identified during a study of cytomegalovirus exposure and HLA in healthy donors. At the level of the study: Researchers previously reported finding fewer than 120 million unique TCR beta sequences from about 200 million T cells.

Researchers ran the PCR with 60 Vbeta and 13 Jbeta primers. The data were produced by immunoSEQ multiplex PCR, yet TCRdb's version contains in-frame clones alone and is incomplete. The table has under 90,000 clones, 60% to 80% seen once. Overall study results and limits: With further analysis later on, most CMV-associated TCR beta chains appeared HLA-restricted. Immune exposure information available was restricted to CMV serostatus.

V gave up 7 bases and J gave up 8 bases, with 20 bases separating them. Germline CDR1 is MDHEN and CDR2 is SYDVKM. The CDR3 length is 15 residues. This clone was seen more than once but under ten times. What it binds is not known. The sequenced sample was PBMCs. This chain uses TRBV28 with TRBJ1-4; D is possibly TRBD1 (5 bases). The TCR comes from a man between 35 and 55 years old in good health and CMV-seronegative. CDR3 sequence (DNA): TGTGCCAGCATCTTTAGTGGAGGGGTTTCAGAAAAACTGTTTTTT. Translated, it gives CASIFSGGVSEKLFF.